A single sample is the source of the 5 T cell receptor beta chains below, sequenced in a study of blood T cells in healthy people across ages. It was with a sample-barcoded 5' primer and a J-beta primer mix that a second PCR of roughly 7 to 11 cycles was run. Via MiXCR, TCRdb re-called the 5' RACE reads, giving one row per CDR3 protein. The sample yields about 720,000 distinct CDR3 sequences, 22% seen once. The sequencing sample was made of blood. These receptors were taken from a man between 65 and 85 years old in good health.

The CDR3 nucleotides read TGCAGTGCTAGTGGTAGCGGGAGCACAGATACGCAGTATTTT. Protein product: CSASGSGSTDTQYF. This chain uses TRBV20-1 with TRBJ2-3; 7 positions agree with TRBD2. Germline trimming cut 3 bases from V and 0 bases from J; bases unmatched to any gene: 3. The CDR3 spans 14 residues. Germline-derived CDR1 and CDR2 are DFQATT and SNEGSKA (reference sequence).

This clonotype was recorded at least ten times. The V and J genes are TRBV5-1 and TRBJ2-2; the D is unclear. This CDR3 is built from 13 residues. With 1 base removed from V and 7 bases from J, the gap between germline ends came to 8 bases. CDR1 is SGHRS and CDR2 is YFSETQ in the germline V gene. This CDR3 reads CASSLLGNGELFF. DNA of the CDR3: TGCGCCAGCAGCTTGCTGGGGAACGGGGAGCTGTTTTTT. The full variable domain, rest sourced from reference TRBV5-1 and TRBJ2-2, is KAGVTQTPRYLIKTRGQQVTLSCSPISGHRSVSWYQQTPGQGLQFLFEYFSETQRNKGNFPGRFSGRQFSNSRSEMNVSTLELGDSALYLCASSLLGNGELFFGEGSRLTVL.

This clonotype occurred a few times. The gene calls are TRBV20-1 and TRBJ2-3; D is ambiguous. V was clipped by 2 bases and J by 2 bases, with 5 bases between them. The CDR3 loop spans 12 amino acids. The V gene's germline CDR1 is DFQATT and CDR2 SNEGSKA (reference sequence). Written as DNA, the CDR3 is TGCAGTGCTAGACCGACCACAGATACGCAGTATTTT. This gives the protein CSARPTTDTQYF.

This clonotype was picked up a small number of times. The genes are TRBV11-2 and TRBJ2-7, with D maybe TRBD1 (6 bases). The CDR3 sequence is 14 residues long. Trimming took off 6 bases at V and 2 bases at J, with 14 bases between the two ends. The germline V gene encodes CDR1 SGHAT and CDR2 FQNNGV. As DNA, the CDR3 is TGTGCCAGCAGGGGAGACAGGAGAACCTACGAGCAGTACTTC. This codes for CASRGDRRTYEQYF. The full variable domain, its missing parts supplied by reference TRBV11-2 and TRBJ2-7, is EAGVAQSPRYKIIEKRQSVAFWCNPISGHATLYWYQQILGQGPKLLIQFQNNGVVDDSQLPKDRFSAERLKGVDSTLKIQPAKLEDSAVYLCASRGDRRTYEQYFGPGTRLTVT.

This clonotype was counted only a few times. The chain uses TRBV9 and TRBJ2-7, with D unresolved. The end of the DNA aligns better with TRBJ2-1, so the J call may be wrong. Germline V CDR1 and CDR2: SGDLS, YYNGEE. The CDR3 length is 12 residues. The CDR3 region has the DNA TGTGCCAGCAGCGTAATCGGCAATGAGCAGTTCTTC. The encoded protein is CASSVIGNEQFF.